This T cell receptor beta chain was identified in a study of CD8 T cells in ankylosing spondylitis. The germline gives CDR1 KGHDR, CDR2 SFDVKD. V shed 9 bases and J 4 bases; nucleotides not matched to a gene: 4. The CDR3 is 14 amino acids. This clonotype was picked up a small number of times. Its antigen is unidentified. TCRdb called the 5' RACE reads again in MiXCR, with one record for every CDR3 protein. The data show more than 650,000 distinct CDR3 sequences, 10% to 15% seen once. Study-wide results and caveats: Several highly homologous variants made up a TCR beta motif that seemed to typify ankylosing spondylitis blood.

The origin of this receptor is a male donor with ankylosing spondylitis. J is TRBJ2-1 and V is TRBV24-1; 11 nucleotides agree with TRBD1. The sequencing input was blood, either unsorted or a sorted T cell fraction (not recorded which). The CDR3 DNA follows: TGTGCCACCCGCGGGACAGGGGGTTACAATGAGCAGTTCTTC. Encoded protein: CATRGTGGYNEQFF.